The 27 T cell receptor beta chains below all came from one sample that was sequenced in a study of identical twins. TCRdb passed the 5' RACE reads through MiXCR, listing each CDR3 protein once. Of 1.5 million to 2 million distinct CDR3 sequences listed, around 33% are singletons. The sample comprised cord blood. The receptors originated from a newborn girl in good health.

This clonotype was observed a handful of times. The chain recombines TRBV13 with TRBJ1-2; 12 bases are a match to TRBD1. V was pared by 4 bases and J by 5 bases, with 11 bases of the junction left unmatched. The germline V gene encodes CDR1 PRHDT and CDR2 FYEKMQ (reference sequence). The CDR3 consists of 17 residues. The DNA of the CDR3 is TGTGCCAGCAGCTCCCGGGACAGGGGGCGAATTGGGTATGGCTACACCTTC. It encodes CASSSRDRGRIGYGYTF.

This clonotype was counted between two and nine times. The chain couples TRBV20-1 to TRBJ2-3; 10 nucleotides align to TRBD2. Trimming took 1 base from V and 1 from J; bases not matched to a gene: 5. The CDR3 is 16 residues long. In germline, CDR1 is DFQATT, CDR2 SNEGSKA (reference sequence). The CDR3 DNA reads TGCAGTGCTAGAGGCCTCCTAGCGGGGGGCACAGATACGCAGTATTTT. Protein product: CSARGLLAGGTDTQYF.

This clonotype has a count of ten or more. The rearrangement links TRBV12-3 or TRBV12-4 to TRBJ1-2, with unresolved D. The CDR3 is 14 residues long. V was pared by 3 bases and J by 0 bases, with 8 bases between. CDR3 protein: CASSLSASNYGYTF. CDR3 DNA: TGTGCCAGCAGTTTGTCTGCCTCTAACTATGGCTACACCTTC.

The rearrangement uses TRBV20-1 and TRBJ2-1; TRBD2 is a possible D gene (5 bases). Germline loops: CDR1 DFQATT, CDR2 SNEGSKA (reference sequence). The CDR3 has 14 residues. V was pared by 4 bases and J by 0 bases, with 10 bases between. CDR3 nucleotide sequence: TGCAGTGCTATGGACTCTTACTCCTACAATGAGCAGTTCTTC. Translated, it gives CSAMDSYSYNEQFF.

At least ten counts were recorded for this clonotype. The chain has TRBV10-3 and TRBJ2-1; D is undetermined. Germline lookup yields CDR1 ENHRY and CDR2 SYGVKD. V lost 4 bases and J 6 bases, leaving 4 bases between the germline ends. The CDR3 length is 11 residues. CDR3 in amino acids: CAISAGNEQFF. CDR3 coding DNA: TGTGCCATCAGTGCGGGCAATGAGCAGTTCTTC.

This clonotype showed up just a few times. The gene calls are TRBV27 and TRBJ2-5, with 9 nucleotides matching TRBD2. The CDR3 extends over 12 amino acids. V gave up 4 bases and J gave up 11 bases; unmatched junction bases: 5. CDR1 and CDR2 (germline): MNHEY, SMNVEV (reference sequence). CDR3 sequence reads: CASSWIAGEQYF. The CDR3 nucleotides read TGTGCCAGCAGTTGGATAGCGGGGGAGCAGTACTTC.

The sample holds one count of this clonotype. The CDR3 bases are TGCAGCGTGACAGGGATGACCTACAATGAGCAGTACTTC. It encodes CSVTGMTYNEQYF. V and J are TRBV29-1 and TRBJ2-1; 7 positions match TRBD1. Gene TRBJ2-7 matches the end of the DNA better, so the J call may be wrong. CDR3 size: 13 residues. In germline, CDR1 is SQVTM, CDR2 ANQGSEA.

The rearrangement joins TRBV20-1 to TRBJ2-1; the D gene is possibly TRBD2 (6 bases). The germline V gene has CDR1 DFQATT and CDR2 SNEGSKA (reference sequence). V was clipped by 2 bases and J by 10 bases, with 15 bases between them. The length of the CDR3 is 13 residues. CDR3 protein: CSARPGPDYEQFF. The CDR3 DNA reads TGCAGTGCTAGACCGGGACCGGACTACGAGCAGTTCTTC.

With respect to this clonotype: Just one base apart from a much larger clone, this may be a read error. Since no conserved phenylalanine or tryptophan closes the CDR3, a read error is the likely cause. The V and J genes are TRBV29-1 and TRBJ2-1, with D tentatively TRBD1 (5 bases). CDR3 size: 13 residues. Germline V gene lookup returns CDR1 SQVTM and CDR2 ANQGSEA. V lost 6 bases to trimming and J lost 3 bases, with 12 bases between them. The CDR3 is CSVADRSYNEQFL. The CDR3 bases are TGCAGCGTGGCCGACAGAAGCTACAATGAGCAGTTCTTG.

CDR3 protein: CASIRNLATGELFF. The DNA for the CDR3 is TGTGCCAGCATCCGGAACCTAGCCACCGGGGAGCTGTTTTTT. The chain carries TRBV7-2 and TRBJ2-2; TRBD2 is a possible D gene (5 bases). V lost 7 bases, J lost 4 bases, and 13 bases lay in between. This CDR3 region has 14 residues. Looked up from germline, CDR1 is SGHTA and CDR2 is FQGNSA.

This clonotype turned up a few times. The chain is built from TRBV5-6 and TRBJ1-5, with a tentative D call TRBD1 (6 bases). Per the germline V gene, CDR1 is SGHDT and CDR2 is YYEEEE. This CDR3 is built from 12 residues. Trimming shortened V by 4 bases and J by 6 bases, and 8 bases separated the two germline ends. This CDR3 is CASSRGAQPQHF. DNA of the CDR3: TGTGCCAGCAGCCGGGGGGCTCAGCCCCAGCATTTT.

This clonotype is a singleton in its sample. The chain links TRBV7-3 to TRBJ2-3; D is possibly TRBD2 (7 bases). Germline assignment: CDR1 SGHTA and CDR2 FQGTGA. V lost 5 bases and J lost 8, with 17 bases in between. The CDR3 is made up of 14 amino acids. This CDR3 reads CASSPGRGAGTQYF. The CDR3 nucleotides are TGTGCCAGCAGCCCGGGTCGGGGGGCCGGTACGCAGTATTTT.

The table lists this clonotype with a few counts. The CDR3 DNA follows: TGTGCCAGCAGCGTATCTACAGGCGAATACAATGAGCAGTTCTTC. Residues: CASSVSTGEYNEQFF. J is TRBJ2-1 and V is TRBV9; maybe TRBD1 (5 bases). Germline values: CDR1 SGDLS, CDR2 YYNGEE. V was shortened by 1 base and J by 4 bases, with 12 bases between the two germline ends. The CDR3 runs to 15 residues.

The rearrangement uses TRBV20-1 and TRBJ1-5; D ambiguous. Per the germline V gene, CDR1 is DFQATT and CDR2 is SNEGSKA (reference sequence). V was trimmed by 3 bases and J by 4 bases, leaving 16 bases between them. The CDR3 spans 15 residues. The CDR3 sequence: CSARAQGSSNQPQHF. The DNA for the CDR3 is TGCAGTGCTAGGGCCCAAGGCAGTTCAAATCAGCCCCAGCATTTT.

This chain links TRBV24-1 with TRBJ2-2; possible D gene TRBD2, 5 bases. V lost 4 bases, J lost 7 bases, and 6 bases lay in between. The length of the CDR3 is 12 residues. CDR1 is KGHDR, CDR2 SFDVKD, per germline. In DNA, the CDR3 is TGTGCCACCAGTGAACGGGGCGGGGAGCTGTTTTTT. Encoded protein: CATSERGGELFF.

As regards this clonotype: The junction shows a germline mismatch at one end, possibly a read error. The gene calls are TRBV27 and TRBJ2-5; D might be TRBD1 (5 bases). Germline V gene lookup returns CDR1 MNHEY and CDR2 SMNVEV (reference sequence). The CDR3 consists of 15 residues. CDR3 region: CASSQRKLGQGTQYF. The CDR3 nucleotides read TGTGCCAGCAGTCAAAGGAAGTTGGGGCAAGGGACCCAGTACTTC.

This clonotype occurred many times. The chain combines TRBV29-1 with TRBJ1-5; no definite D call. The CDR3 covers 12 residues. V lost 4 bases and J lost 0, with 4 bases in between. Germline loops: CDR1 SQVTM, CDR2 ANQGSEA. CDR3 in DNA: TGCAGCGTTGGGGGTAGCAATCAGCCCCAGCATTTT. As protein: CSVGGSNQPQHF. Filled out from reference TRBV29-1 and TRBJ1-5, the complete variable domain reads SAVISQKPSRDICQRGTSLTIQCQVDSQVTMMFWYRQQPGQSLTLIATANQGSEATYESGFVIDKFPISRPNLTFSTLTVSNMSPEDSSIYLCSVGGSNQPQHFGDGTRLSIL.

This sequence joins TRBV6-5 and TRBJ2-7; a weak D match, TRBD1 (6 bases). The germline V gene has CDR1 MNHEY and CDR2 SVGAGI. V gave up 6 bases and J gave up 1 base, with 16 bases separating them. The CDR3 has 15 residues. CDR3 sequence: CASRQYRAPSYEQYF. The CDR3 bases are TGTGCCAGCAGGCAATACAGGGCTCCTTCCTACGAGCAGTACTTC.

The CDR3 sequence is CAITPRPPGYNEQFF. DNA of the CDR3: TGTGCCATCACCCCTCGGCCGCCGGGGTACAATGAGCAGTTCTTC. This chain joins TRBV10-3 and TRBJ2-1; D perhaps matches TRBD2 (5 bases). With 7 bases removed from V and 4 bases from J, the gap between germline ends came to 17 bases. The CDR3 is 15 residues long. From germline, CDR1 is ENHRY and CDR2 SYGVKD.

The chain couples TRBV28 to TRBJ1-2; perhaps TRBD1 as D (5 bases). V shed 9 bases and J shed 6 bases, with 20 bases lying between them. Germline values: CDR1 MDHEN, CDR2 SYDVKM. The CDR3 totals 14 residues. CDR3 bases: TGTGCCAGTTCCCGGGGCAGGACGGAGAATGGCTACACCTTC. Translation: CASSRGRTENGYTF.

This clonotype is a singleton in its sample. The gene calls are TRBV4-2 and TRBJ2-5; the match to TRBD2 covers 7 bases. Germline trimming cut 3 bases from V and 11 bases from J; bases unmatched to any gene: 15. The CDR3 extends over 15 amino acids. Germline CDR1 is LGHNA and CDR2 is YNFKEQ. The CDR3 DNA follows: TGTGCCAGCAGCCATCTAGCGGAGGTCCCCAATGAGCAGTACTTC. Its protein product is CASSHLAEVPNEQYF.

A note on this clonotype: A much larger clone differs by one base, so this may be a read error. This chain connects TRBV12-3 or TRBV12-4 to TRBJ2-7, with unresolved D. The DNA end lines up better with TRBJ2-5; the J call may be wrong. The CDR3 length is 12 residues. The CDR3 DNA follows: TGTGCCAGCATCTATACCCCAGAGACCCAGTACTTC. Encoded protein: CASIYTPETQYF.

This sequence joins TRBV7-2 and TRBJ1-1, with 7 bases that match TRBD1. Germline lookup yields CDR1 SGHTA and CDR2 FQGNSA. The CDR3 is 15 residues long. V trimming: 3 bases; J trimming: 6 bases; junction bases outside the gene matches: 10. The CDR3 nucleotides are TGTGCCAGCAGCTTCATGACAGGGTTGGTATCTGAAGCTTTCTTT. Translated, it gives CASSFMTGLVSEAFF. The full variable domain, rest sourced from reference TRBV7-2 and TRBJ1-1, is GAGVSQSPSNKVTEKGKDVELRCDPISGHTALYWYRQSLGQGLEFLIYFQGNSAPDKSGLPSDRFSAERTGGSVSTLTIQRTQQEDSAVYLCASSFMTGLVSEAFFGQGTRLTVV.

This clonotype was observed at least ten times. V is TRBV25-1 and J is TRBJ1-2; maybe TRBD1 (5 bases). V was clipped by 1 base and J by 4 bases, with 16 bases between them. The CDR3 is 16 residues long. The germline V gene has CDR1 MGHDK and CDR2 SYGVNS. CDR3 DNA sequence: TGTGCCAGCAGTGAATCCGGTAGGGGAGGTAGCTATGGCTACACCTTC. Protein: CASSESGRGGSYGYTF.

Here the CDR3 DNA reads TGTGCCAGCGGGACTAGCGAGACCTACAATGAGCAGTACTTC. Its translation: CASGTSETYNEQYF. The J gene is TRBJ2-1, the V gene TRBV3-1; 10 nucleotides match TRBD2. The DNA end is more similar to TRBJ2-7, so the J call may be wrong. The CDR3 spans 14 residues. The germline V gene encodes CDR1 LGHDT and CDR2 YNNKEL (reference sequence).

The rearrangement uses TRBV25-1 and TRBJ2-4, with D perhaps TRBD1 (6 bases). The germline gives CDR1 MGHDK, CDR2 SYGVNS. CDR3 size: 17 residues. Trimming cost V 1 base and J 0 bases, with 13 bases left between them. CDR3 in amino acids: CASSEWGQGEAKNIQYF. For the CDR3, the DNA is TGTGCCAGCAGTGAATGGGGGCAGGGCGAAGCCAAAAACATTCAGTACTTC.

The chain is built from TRBV7-9 and TRBJ1-5; the D is unclear. The CDR3 loop spans 13 amino acids. Trimming took 2 bases from V and 10 from J, leaving 12 bases between them. The V gene's germline CDR1 is SEHNR and CDR2 FQNEAQ (reference sequence). CDR3 coding DNA: TGTGCCAGCAGCTTAAACGTGCCGTCACCCCAGCATTTT. This encodes CASSLNVPSPQHF.